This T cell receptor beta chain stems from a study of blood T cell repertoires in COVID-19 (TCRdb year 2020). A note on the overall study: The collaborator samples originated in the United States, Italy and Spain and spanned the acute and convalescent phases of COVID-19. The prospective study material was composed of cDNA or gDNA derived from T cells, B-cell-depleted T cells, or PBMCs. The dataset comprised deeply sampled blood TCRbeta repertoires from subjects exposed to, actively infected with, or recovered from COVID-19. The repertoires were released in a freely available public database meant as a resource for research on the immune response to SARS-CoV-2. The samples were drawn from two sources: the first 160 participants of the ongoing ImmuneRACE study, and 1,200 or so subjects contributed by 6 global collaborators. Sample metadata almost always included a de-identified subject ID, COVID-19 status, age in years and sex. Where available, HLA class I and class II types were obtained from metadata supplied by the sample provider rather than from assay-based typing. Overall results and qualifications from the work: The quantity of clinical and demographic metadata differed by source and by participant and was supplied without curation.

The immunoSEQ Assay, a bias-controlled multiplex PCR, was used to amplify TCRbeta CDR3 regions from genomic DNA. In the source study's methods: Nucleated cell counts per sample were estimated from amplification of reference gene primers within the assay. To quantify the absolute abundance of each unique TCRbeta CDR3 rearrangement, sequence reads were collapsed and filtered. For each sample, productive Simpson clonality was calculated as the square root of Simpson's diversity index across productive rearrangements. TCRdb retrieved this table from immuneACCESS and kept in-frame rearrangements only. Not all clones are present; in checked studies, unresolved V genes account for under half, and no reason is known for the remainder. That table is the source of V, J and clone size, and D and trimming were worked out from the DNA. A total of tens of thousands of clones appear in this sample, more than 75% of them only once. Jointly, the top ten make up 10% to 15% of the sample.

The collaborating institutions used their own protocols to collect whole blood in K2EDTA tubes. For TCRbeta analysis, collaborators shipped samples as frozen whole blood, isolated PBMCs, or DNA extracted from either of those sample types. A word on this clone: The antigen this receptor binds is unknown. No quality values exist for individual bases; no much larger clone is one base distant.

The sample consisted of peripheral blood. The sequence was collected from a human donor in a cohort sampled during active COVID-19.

The CDR3 in this case is CASSLRGRKHTDTQYF. The nucleotides read TGTGCCAGCAGCTTACGAGGAAGGAAACACACAGATACGCAGTATTTT. This receptor chain uses TRBV7-9 and TRBJ2-3, with the D gene too uncertain to name. Including the terminal cysteine and phenylalanine, the CDR3 comprises 16 residues. Only the CDR3 region is kept as DNA, spanning 48 bases read in frame from base 1. The germline V gene (reference sequence) gives CDR1 as SEHNR and CDR2 as FQNEAQ. V was cut back by 2 bases and J by 2 bases, leaving a gap of 14 bases between them. The full variable domain, completed from the reference TRBV7-9 and TRBJ2-3 proteins outside the CDR3, reads DTGVSQNPRHKITKRGQNVTFRCDPISEHNRLYWYRQTLGQGPEFLTYFQNEAQLEKSRLLSDRFSAERPKGSFSTLEIQRTEQGDSAMYLCASSLRGRKHTDTQYFGPGTRLTVL.